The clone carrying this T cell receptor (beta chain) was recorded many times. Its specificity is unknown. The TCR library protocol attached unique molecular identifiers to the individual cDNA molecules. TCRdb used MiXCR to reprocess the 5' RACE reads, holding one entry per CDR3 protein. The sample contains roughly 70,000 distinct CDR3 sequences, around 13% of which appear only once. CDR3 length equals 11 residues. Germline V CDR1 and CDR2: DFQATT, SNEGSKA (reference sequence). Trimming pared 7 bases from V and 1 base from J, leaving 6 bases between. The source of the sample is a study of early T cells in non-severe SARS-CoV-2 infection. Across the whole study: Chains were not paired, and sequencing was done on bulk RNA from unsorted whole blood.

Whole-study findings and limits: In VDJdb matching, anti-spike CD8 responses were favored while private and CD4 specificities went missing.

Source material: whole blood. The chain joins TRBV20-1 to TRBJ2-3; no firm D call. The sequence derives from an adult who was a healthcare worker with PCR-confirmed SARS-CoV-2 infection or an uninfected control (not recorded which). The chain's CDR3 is CSVVGTDTQYF. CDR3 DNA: TGCAGTGTCGTGGGCACAGATACGCAGTATTTT.